One and the same sample provided the 12 T cell receptor beta chains below, sequenced in a study of CD8+ T cells in alopecia areata. Isolated RNA was reverse transcribed into cDNA used as the sequencing template. TCRdb keeps only in-frame clones here, not all; method: immunoSEQ multiplex PCR. The sample has some 170,000 clones; approximately 70% are singletons. The material sequenced was CD8+ T cells sorted from blood, taken at week 0. These receptors all come from a human donor with alopecia areata.

This sequence joins TRBV5-4 and TRBJ2-1; D is ambiguous. Germline lookup yields CDR1 SGHNT and CDR2 YYREEE (reference sequence). This CDR3 contains 14 residues. V was clipped by 0 bases and J by 3 bases, with 7 bases between them. CDR3: CASSLDENYNEQFF. The CDR3 nucleotides are TGTGCCAGCAGCTTGGATGAGAACTACAATGAGCAGTTCTTC.

The V gene is TRBV6-1, the J gene TRBJ1-2; no firm D call. Trimming pared 7 bases from V and 3 bases from J, leaving 15 bases between. The CDR3 contains 14 residues. Per germline, CDR1 MNHNS and CDR2 SASEGT. CDR3 region: CASIPYTAYYGYTF. The CDR3 DNA is TGTGCCAGCATTCCCTATACAGCTTACTATGGCTACACCTTC.

The chain couples TRBV7-6 to TRBJ2-1, with 7 bases matching TRBD1. Per the germline V gene, CDR1 is SGHVS and CDR2 is FNYEAQ. After removal of 4 bases from V and 3 bases from J, the junction contained 9 bases not matched to a gene. The CDR3 runs to 16 residues. The CDR3 sequence is CASSSRPGQSYNEQFF. CDR3 DNA: TGTGCCAGCAGCTCGAGGCCGGGACAGAGCTACAATGAGCAGTTCTTC.

This clone was detected once. The rearrangement links TRBV5-4 to TRBJ1-6; D gene unclear. Looked up from germline, CDR1 is SGHNT and CDR2 is YYREEE (reference sequence). The CDR3 has 15 residues. V lost 3 bases, J lost 9 bases, and 16 bases lay in between. This chain's CDR3 is CASSYYTDLLSPLHF. The CDR3 DNA follows: TGTGCCAGCAGCTATTACACAGACCTCCTTTCACCCCTCCACTTT.

The rearrangement links TRBV4-2 to TRBJ1-3; no firm D call. Germline V gene sequence: CDR1 LGHNA, CDR2 YNFKEQ. Trimming pared 1 base from V and 2 bases from J, leaving 12 bases between. This CDR3 has 16 residues. The CDR3 sequence is CASSQAFGEAGNTIYF. CDR3 bases: TGTGCCAGCAGCCAAGCTTTCGGAGAAGCTGGAAACACCATATATTTT.

The chain links TRBV29-1 to TRBJ1-2, with 7 bases matching TRBD1. This CDR3 contains 11 residues. V trimming: 7 bases; J trimming: 8 bases; junction bases outside the gene matches: 7. Germline-derived CDR1 and CDR2 are SQVTM and ANQGSEA. This CDR3 is CSAIDREGYTF. CDR3 in DNA: TGCAGCGCCATCGACAGGGAAGGCTACACCTTC.

V gene TRBV27 combines with J gene TRBJ2-1, with TRBD1 matching over 7 bases. This CDR3 comprises 15 residues. Germline V gene sequence: CDR1 MNHEY, CDR2 SMNVEV (reference sequence). V lost 5 bases to trimming and J lost 2 bases; unmatched junction nucleotides: 6. The CDR3 DNA sequence: TGTGCCAGCAGTGGGGGACAGCCAACCTACAATGAGCAGTTCTTC. Amino acid sequence: CASSGGQPTYNEQFF.

Concerning this clone: The junction differs from germline at one of its ends, possibly a read error. The sample holds other DNA sequences that translate to the same CDR3. The rearrangement joins TRBV29-1 to TRBJ1-2, with 8 nucleotides matching TRBD1. The length of the CDR3 is 12 residues. Germline V gene sequence: CDR1 SQVTM, CDR2 ANQGSEA. CDR3 amino acids: CSVEDRGYGYTF. The CDR3 region has the DNA TGCAGCGTAGAAGACAGGGGCTATGGCTACACCTTC.

The chain employs TRBV7-8 and TRBJ2-5; 15 bases map to TRBD2. The trim removed 6 bases at V and 2 bases at J, leaving 4 bases unmatched. The CDR3 runs to 16 residues. Germline values: CDR1 SGHVS, CDR2 FQNEAQ. The CDR3 sequence is CASSSGLAGGQETQYF. For the CDR3, the DNA is TGTGCCAGCAGTTCCGGACTAGCGGGGGGGCAAGAGACCCAGTACTTC.

CDR3 protein: CASSRGDRVAETQYF. For the CDR3, the DNA is TGTGCCAGCAGTAGGGGAGATCGGGTTGCAGAGACCCAGTACTTC. This sequence joins TRBV6-5 and TRBJ2-5; D could derive from TRBD1 or TRBD2 (5 bases each). The germline V and J ends were trimmed by 5 bases and 4 bases, with 17 bases remaining between them. The germline gives CDR1 MNHEY, CDR2 SVGAGI. The CDR3 extends over 15 amino acids.

This rearrangement joins TRBV29-1 to TRBJ2-1; 7 positions match TRBD2. Germline V gene lookup returns CDR1 SQVTM and CDR2 ANQGSEA. J was trimmed by 6 bases and V by 1 base; bases with no gene match: 9. The CDR3 extends over 15 amino acids. CDR3 DNA: TGCAGCGTTGAAGTTCGGGACTACCCCGGCAATGAGCAGTTCTTC. Its translation is CSVEVRDYPGNEQFF.

A few counts support this clone. The rearrangement links TRBV2 to TRBJ2-1; D might be TRBD2 (5 bases). V lost 6 bases and J lost 5, with 8 bases in between. Germline V gene sequence: CDR1 SNHLY, CDR2 FYNNEI. This CDR3 contains 12 residues. CDR3 bases: TGTGCCAGCAGGAGTAGCGACAATGAGCAGTTCTTC. Translating gives CASRSSDNEQFF. The entire variable domain, with the rest obtained from reference TRBV2 and TRBJ2-1, is as follows: EPEVTQTPSHQVTQMGQEVILRCVPISNHLYFYWYRQILGQKVEFLVSFYNNEISEKSEIFDDQFSVERPDGSNFTLKIRSTKLEDSAMYFCASRSSDNEQFFGPGTRLTVL.